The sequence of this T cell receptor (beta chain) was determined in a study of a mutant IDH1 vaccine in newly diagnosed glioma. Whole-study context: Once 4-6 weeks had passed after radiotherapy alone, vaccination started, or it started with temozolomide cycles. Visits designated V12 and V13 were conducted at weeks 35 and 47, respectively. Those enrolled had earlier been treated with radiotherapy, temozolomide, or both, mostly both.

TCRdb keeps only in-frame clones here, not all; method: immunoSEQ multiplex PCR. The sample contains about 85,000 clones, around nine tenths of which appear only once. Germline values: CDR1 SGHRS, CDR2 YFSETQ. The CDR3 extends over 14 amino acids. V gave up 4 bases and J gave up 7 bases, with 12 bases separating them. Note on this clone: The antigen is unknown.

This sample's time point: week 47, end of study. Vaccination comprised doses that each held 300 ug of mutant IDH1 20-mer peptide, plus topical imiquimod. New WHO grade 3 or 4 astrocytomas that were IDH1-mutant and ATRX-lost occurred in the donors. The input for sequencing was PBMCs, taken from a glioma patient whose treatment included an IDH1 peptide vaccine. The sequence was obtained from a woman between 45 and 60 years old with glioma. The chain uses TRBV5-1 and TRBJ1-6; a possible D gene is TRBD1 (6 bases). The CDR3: CASSHTTGNSPLHF. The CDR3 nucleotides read TGCGCCAGCAGCCACACTACAGGGAATTCACCCCTCCACTTT.